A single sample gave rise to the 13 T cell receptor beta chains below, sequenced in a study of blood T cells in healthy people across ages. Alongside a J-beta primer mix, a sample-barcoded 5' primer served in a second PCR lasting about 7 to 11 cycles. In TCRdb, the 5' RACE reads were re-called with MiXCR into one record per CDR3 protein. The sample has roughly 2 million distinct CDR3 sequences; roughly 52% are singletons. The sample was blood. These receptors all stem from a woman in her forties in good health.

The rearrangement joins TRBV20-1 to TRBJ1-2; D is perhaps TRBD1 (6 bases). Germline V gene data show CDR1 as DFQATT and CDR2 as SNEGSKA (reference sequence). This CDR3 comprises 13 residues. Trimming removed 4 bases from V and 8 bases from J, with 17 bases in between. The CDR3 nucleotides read TGCAGTGCTACCAACGGGACATTCGTAGGCTACACCTTC. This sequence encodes CSATNGTFVGYTF.

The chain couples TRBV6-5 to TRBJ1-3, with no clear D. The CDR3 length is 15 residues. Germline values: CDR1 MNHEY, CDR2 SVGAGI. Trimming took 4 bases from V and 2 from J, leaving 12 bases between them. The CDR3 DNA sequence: TGTGCCAGCAGTTCTCCAGGCAAGCCTGGAAACACCATATATTTT. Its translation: CASSSPGKPGNTIYF.

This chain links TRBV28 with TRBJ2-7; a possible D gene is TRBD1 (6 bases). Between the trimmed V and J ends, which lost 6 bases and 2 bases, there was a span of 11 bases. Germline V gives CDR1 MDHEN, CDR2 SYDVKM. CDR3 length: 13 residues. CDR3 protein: CASRVGHPYEQYF. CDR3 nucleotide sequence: TGTGCCAGCAGGGTGGGACATCCCTACGAGCAGTACTTC.

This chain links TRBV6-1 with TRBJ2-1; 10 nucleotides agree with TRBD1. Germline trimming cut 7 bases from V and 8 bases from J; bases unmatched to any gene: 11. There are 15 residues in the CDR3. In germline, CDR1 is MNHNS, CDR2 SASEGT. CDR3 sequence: CASTEGGTGAYEQFF. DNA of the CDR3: TGTGCCAGCACCGAAGGGGGGACAGGGGCCTATGAGCAGTTCTTC.

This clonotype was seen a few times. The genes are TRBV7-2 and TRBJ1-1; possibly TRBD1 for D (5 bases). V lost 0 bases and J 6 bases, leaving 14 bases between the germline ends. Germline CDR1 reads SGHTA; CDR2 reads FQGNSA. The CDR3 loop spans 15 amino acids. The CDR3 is CASSLALGGRPEAFF. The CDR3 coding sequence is TGTGCCAGCAGCTTAGCGCTTGGGGGTAGGCCTGAAGCTTTCTTT.

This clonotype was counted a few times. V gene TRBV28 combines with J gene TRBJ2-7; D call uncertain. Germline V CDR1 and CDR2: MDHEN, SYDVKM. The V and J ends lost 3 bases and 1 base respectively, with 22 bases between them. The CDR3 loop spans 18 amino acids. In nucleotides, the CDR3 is TGTGCCAGCAGTTTCTCCCCCTTGCTTCAGAAGCCATCCTACGAGCAGTACTTC. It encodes CASSFSPLLQKPSYEQYF.

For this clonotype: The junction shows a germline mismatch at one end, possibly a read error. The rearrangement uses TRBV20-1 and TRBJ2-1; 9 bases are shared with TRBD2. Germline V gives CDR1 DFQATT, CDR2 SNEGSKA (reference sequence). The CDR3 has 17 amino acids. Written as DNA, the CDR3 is TGCGGTGCTAGGGATCGGGGCGGGGGGGCAATCTACAATGAGCAGTTCTTC. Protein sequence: CGARDRGGGAIYNEQFF.

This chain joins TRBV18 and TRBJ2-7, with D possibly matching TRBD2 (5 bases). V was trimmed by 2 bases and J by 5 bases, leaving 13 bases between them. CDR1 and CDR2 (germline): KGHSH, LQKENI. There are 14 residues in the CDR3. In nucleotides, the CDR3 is TGTGCCAGCTCACCAGAGTGGTCCGGGAACGAGCAGTACTTC. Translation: CASSPEWSGNEQYF.

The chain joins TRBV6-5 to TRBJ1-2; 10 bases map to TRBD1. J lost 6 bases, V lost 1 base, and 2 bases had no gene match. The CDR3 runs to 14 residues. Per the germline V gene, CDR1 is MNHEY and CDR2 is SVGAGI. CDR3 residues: CASSYLGQGDGYTF. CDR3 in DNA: TGTGCCAGCAGTTACTTAGGACAGGGGGATGGCTACACCTTC.

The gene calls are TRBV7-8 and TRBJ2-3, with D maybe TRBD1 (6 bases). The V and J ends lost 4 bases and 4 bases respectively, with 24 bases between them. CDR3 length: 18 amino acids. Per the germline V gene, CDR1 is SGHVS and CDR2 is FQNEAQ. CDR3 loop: CASSSSSWGPSLADTQYF. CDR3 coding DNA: TGTGCCAGCAGCTCAAGTTCTTGGGGGCCGAGTCTTGCAGATACGCAGTATTTT.

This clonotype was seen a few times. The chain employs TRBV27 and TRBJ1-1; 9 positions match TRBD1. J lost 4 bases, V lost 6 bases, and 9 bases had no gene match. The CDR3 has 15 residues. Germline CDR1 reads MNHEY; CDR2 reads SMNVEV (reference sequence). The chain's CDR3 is CASSKYGQGSTEAFF. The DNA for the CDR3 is TGTGCCAGCAGCAAATACGGACAGGGGAGCACTGAAGCTTTCTTT.

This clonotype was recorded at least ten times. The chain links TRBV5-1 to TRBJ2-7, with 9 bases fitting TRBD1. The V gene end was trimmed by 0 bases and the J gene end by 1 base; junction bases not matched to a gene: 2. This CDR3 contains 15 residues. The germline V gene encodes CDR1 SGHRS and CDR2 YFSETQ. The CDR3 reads CASSLDRGPSYEQYF. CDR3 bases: TGCGCCAGCAGCTTGGACAGGGGGCCTTCCTACGAGCAGTACTTC.

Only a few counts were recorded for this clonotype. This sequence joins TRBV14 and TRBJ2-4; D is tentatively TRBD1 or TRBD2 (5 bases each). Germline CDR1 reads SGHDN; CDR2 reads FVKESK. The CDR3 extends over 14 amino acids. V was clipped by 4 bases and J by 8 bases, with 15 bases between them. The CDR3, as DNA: TGTGCCAGCAGCCCAAGCCGGGGACGGGACATTCAGTACTTC. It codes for CASSPSRGRDIQYF.